These 20 T cell receptor beta chains came from one sample sequenced in a study of T cell repertoires in cytomegalovirus infection. In TCRdb, the reads were re-called with MiXCR into one record per CDR3 protein. The sample holds some 300,000 distinct CDR3 sequences, roughly 15% seen once. The sequenced sample consisted of PBMCs. The receptors come from a human donor in good health (CMV status not recorded). Some clones in this sample may be carry-over from other donors' samples.

This clonotype occurred a few times. CDR3 DNA sequence: TGTGCCAGCAGTTACACGGAGGGGTTTGGTGGCTACACCTTC. Translating it yields CASSYTEGFGGYTF. The chain links TRBV6-2 or TRBV6-3 to TRBJ1-2, with a possible D match to TRBD1 (5 bases). There are 14 residues in the CDR3. V lost 2 bases and J lost 7, with 14 bases in between. CDR1 MNHEY and CDR2 SVGEGT come from the germline V gene.

The rearrangement links TRBV7-2 to TRBJ2-7; D gene unclear. The germline V and J ends were trimmed by 1 base and 0 bases, with 10 bases remaining between them. The CDR3 extends over 15 amino acids. Germline V lookup: CDR1 SGHTA, CDR2 FQGNSA. This chain's CDR3 is CASSLVGLGSYEQYF. The CDR3 DNA sequence: TGTGCCAGCAGCTTAGTGGGGTTGGGCTCCTACGAGCAGTACTTC.

A few counts support this clonotype. V and J are TRBV20-1 and TRBJ2-4; D uncertain. V was trimmed by 3 bases and J by 8 bases, leaving 14 bases between them. Germline V gene sequence: CDR1 DFQATT, CDR2 SNEGSKA (reference sequence). The CDR3 extends over 13 amino acids. The CDR3: CSASHGNSDIQYF. The CDR3 DNA is TGCAGTGCTAGCCATGGGAACTCGGACATTCAGTACTTC.

The table lists this clonotype with many counts. The J gene is TRBJ2-7, the V gene TRBV6-1; D possibly uses TRBD1 or TRBD2 (6 bases each). Germline CDR1 MNHNS, CDR2 SASEGT. V lost 6 bases and J lost 2, with 14 bases in between. This CDR3 region has 14 residues. The CDR3 nucleotides read TGTGCCAGCAGATCCGGGGGCCAGGCCTACGAGCAGTACTTC. It encodes CASRSGGQAYEQYF.

V usage is TRBV5-1 and J usage is TRBJ1-1; TRBD1 aligns across 8 bases. The junction had 8 bases not matched to a gene; V was cut back by 5 bases and J by 8 bases. Germline values: CDR1 SGHRS, CDR2 YFSETQ. The length of the CDR3 is 13 residues. The CDR3 here is CASSSLGQGEAFF. The CDR3 coding sequence is TGCGCCAGCAGTTCGTTAGGACAGGGAGAAGCTTTCTTT. Full variable domain (rest looked up from reference TRBV5-1 and TRBJ1-1): KAGVTQTPRYLIKTRGQQVTLSCSPISGHRSVSWYQQTPGQGLQFLFEYFSETQRNKGNFPGRFSGRQFSNSRSEMNVSTLELGDSALYLCASSSLGQGEAFFGQGTRLTVV.

The chain combines TRBV18 with TRBJ1-2; D is unclear. The CDR3 is 14 amino acids. CDR1 KGHSH and CDR2 LQKENI come from the germline V gene. The V and J ends lost 2 bases and 4 bases respectively, with 11 bases between them. The CDR3 spells CASSPGPDPYGYTF. The DNA of the CDR3 is TGTGCCAGCTCACCAGGGCCCGACCCCTATGGCTACACCTTC.

This clonotype has at least ten counts. The chain combines TRBV5-4 with TRBJ2-5; tentative D call: TRBD2 (6 bases). Germline lookup yields CDR1 SGHNT and CDR2 YYREEE (reference sequence). Between the trimmed V and J ends, which lost 4 bases and 5 bases, there was a span of 12 bases. The CDR3 consists of 13 residues. Here the CDR3 reads CASSTTRWETQYF. CDR3 nucleotides: TGTGCCAGCAGCACGACTAGGTGGGAGACCCAGTACTTC.

The J gene is TRBJ1-5, the V gene TRBV7-2; D gene uncertain. The CDR3 spans 16 residues. Trimming took off 2 bases at V and 1 base at J, with 12 bases between the two ends. Germline values: CDR1 SGHTA, CDR2 FQGNSA. CDR3 DNA: TGTGCCAGCAGCTTAAACCAGGCAAGGAGCAATCAGCCCCAGCATTTT. This translates into CASSLNQARSNQPQHF.

Many counts were recorded for this clonotype. V and J are TRBV7-2 and TRBJ2-5; a possible D gene is TRBD2 (5 bases). Germline V CDR1 and CDR2: SGHTA, FQGNSA. This CDR3 contains 17 residues. V lost 0 bases to trimming and J lost 4 bases, with 18 bases between them. The CDR3 protein is CASSLASGGARIETQYF. CDR3 in DNA: TGTGCCAGCAGCTTAGCGAGCGGAGGCGCAAGAATAGAGACCCAGTACTTC.

There are many counts of this clonotype. V and J are TRBV7-2 and TRBJ1-4; tentatively, D is TRBD1 (6 bases). The CDR3 has 13 residues. Germline V gene lookup returns CDR1 SGHTA and CDR2 FQGNSA. V lost 3 bases to trimming and J lost 7 bases, with 9 bases between them. The CDR3 coding sequence is TGTGCCAGCAGCTTGACCAGGGGTGAAAAACTGTTTTTT. Translated: CASSLTRGEKLFF.

The chain joins TRBV9 to TRBJ2-5, with D possibly being TRBD2 (5 bases). CDR3 size: 16 residues. The V and J ends lost 4 bases and 5 bases respectively, with 21 bases between them. From germline, CDR1 is SGDLS and CDR2 YYNGEE. CDR3 sequence: CASSPSTSGIAETQYF. DNA for the CDR3: TGTGCCAGCAGCCCTAGTACCAGCGGAATAGCGGAGACCCAGTACTTC.

This clonotype was seen repeatedly, ten times or more. The chain combines TRBV7-2 with TRBJ1-2; D gene ambiguous. Germline values: CDR1 SGHTA, CDR2 FQGNSA. V shed 0 bases and J shed 5 bases, with 19 bases lying between them. The CDR3 loop spans 17 amino acids. The CDR3 is CASSLAFGSEGPYGYTF. CDR3 nucleotide sequence: TGTGCCAGCAGCTTAGCGTTCGGTTCTGAGGGCCCATATGGCTACACCTTC.

V gene TRBV2 combines with J gene TRBJ2-1; TRBD1 matches 9 bases. Losses at the gene ends were 7 bases for V and 0 bases for J; bases not matched to a gene: 7. Per germline, CDR1 SNHLY and CDR2 FYNNEI. The CDR3 is 16 amino acids. CDR3 in DNA: TGTGCCAGCACCTACAAGGGACAGGGCTCCTACAATGAGCAGTTCTTC. Amino acid sequence: CASTYKGQGSYNEQFF.

In its sample, this clonotype was seen a few times. The chain carries TRBV20-1 and TRBJ2-7; 8 nucleotides agree with TRBD1. The germline V gene encodes CDR1 DFQATT and CDR2 SNEGSKA (reference sequence). V shed 3 bases and J 2 bases; nucleotides not matched to a gene: 6. The CDR3 loop spans 14 amino acids. CDR3 nucleotide sequence: TGCAGTGCTAGCGCGGACAGGGAGCCCTACGAGCAGTACTTC. Translated: CSASADREPYEQYF.

This clonotype was seen more than once but under ten times. The chain combines TRBV20-1 with TRBJ2-5; 7 bases map to TRBD1. The CDR3 covers 13 residues. Germline CDR1 reads DFQATT; CDR2 reads SNEGSKA (reference sequence). The trim removed 0 bases at V and 2 bases at J, leaving 0 bases unmatched. The DNA of the CDR3 is TGCAGTGCTAGAGACAGGGGGCAAGAGACCCAGTACTTC. Translation gives CSARDRGQETQYF.

In this sample, this clonotype turned up many times. V usage is TRBV7-2 and J usage is TRBJ1-6; D is unresolved. Trimming took 1 base from V and 0 from J, leaving 16 bases between them. The germline V gene has CDR1 SGHTA and CDR2 FQGNSA. This CDR3 has 19 residues. CDR3 bases: TGTGCCAGCAGCTTAGTAGAGTACGGTGGGAGCTCCTATAATTCACCCCTCCACTTT. This gives the protein CASSLVEYGGSSYNSPLHF.

The CDR3 is CASSSGGTGGFYEQYF. The CDR3, as DNA: TGCGCCAGCAGCTCTGGTGGGACAGGGGGCTTCTACGAGCAGTACTTC. The gene calls are TRBV5-1 and TRBJ2-7; 12 bases line up with TRBD1. After removal of 3 bases from V and 3 bases from J, the junction contained 7 bases not matched to a gene. Germline CDR1 reads SGHRS; CDR2 reads YFSETQ. The CDR3 consists of 16 residues.

A note on this clonotype: This may arise from a read error, as a much more abundant clone is one base away. The rearrangement links TRBV12-3 or TRBV12-4 to TRBJ1-1, with D hard to call. CDR3 size: 14 residues. Deletions cut 8 bases from V and 2 bases from J, with 15 bases between. The DNA of the CDR3 is TGTGCCAGCCCCGAACAATGGATCAACACTGAAGCTTTCTTT. Translation gives CASPEQWINTEAFF.

The chain joins TRBV6-1 to TRBJ2-5, with 7 bases that match TRBD1. This CDR3 is 14 amino acids long. The V segment lost 5 bases and the J segment 5 bases; nucleotides outside the gene matches: 8. Germline V CDR1 and CDR2: MNHNS, SASEGT. CDR3 bases: TGTGCCAGCAGTACCGGGACAGTAGCCGAGACCCAGTACTTC. Its protein product is CASSTGTVAETQYF.

The sample holds many counts of this clonotype. The V and J genes are TRBV7-2 and TRBJ2-1; 9 bases are a match to TRBD2. This CDR3 has 14 amino acids. V shed 4 bases and J 10 bases; nucleotides not matched to a gene: 8. The germline V gene encodes CDR1 SGHTA and CDR2 FQGNSA. CDR3 protein: CASSSDSGGGEQFF. The CDR3 nucleotides read TGTGCCAGCAGCTCCGATAGCGGGGGTGGGGAGCAGTTCTTC.